A selection of T cell receptor beta chains follows, all from one sample in a study of blood T cell repertoires in COVID-19. TCRdb's copy holds only in-frame clones and misses some; the assay was immunoSEQ multiplex PCR. The sample yields 180,000 or so clones, approximately 80% seen once. The sample taken for sequencing was PBMCs or T cells enriched from blood (not recorded which). The receptors derive from a man between 45 and 60 years old who had recovered from COVID-19. Each CDR3 is given with its conserved first and last residue. Each record gives: V gene, D gene, CDR3 length, J gene, CDR3 protein. The D gene is left open where the match is weak.

>TRBV6-5|TRBD1|15|TRBJ2-2
CASSWTGRPTGELFF
>TRBV5-1|TRBD1|16|TRBJ2-2
CASSLGDSFTTGELFF
>TRBV2|-|16|TRBJ1-5
CASSESQTGNHQPQHF
>TRBV7-9|TRBD2|15|TRBJ2-5
CASTLGASGRETQYF
>TRBV27|TRBD1|15|TRBJ2-2
CASSEDRAHTGELFF
>TRBV14|-|14|TRBJ2-3
CASSPRTVTDTQYF
>TRBV10-3|TRBD1|15|TRBJ2-7
CAISDRDRVNYEQYF
>TRBV28|-|13|TRBJ1-2
CASMGGSNYGYTF
>TRBV5-1|TRBD1|14|TRBJ1-1
CASSTGTGNTEAFF
>TRBV18|TRBD1|17|TRBJ2-2
CASSPRKGATNTGELFF
>TRBV3-1/TRBV3-2|-|17|TRBJ2-5
CASSQMGGQGSQETQYF
>TRBV2|TRBD2|16|TRBJ2-7
CASTELAGGIAYEQYF
>TRBV18|-|16|TRBJ1-2
CASSSGQDRVNYGYTF
>TRBV27|-|15|TRBJ1-2
CASSSPGQRGAGYTF
>TRBV2|-|16|TRBJ1-2
CASSDGYGLPLGGYTF
>TRBV3-1/TRBV3-2|TRBD1|18|TRBJ2-5
CASSHNDRGPSGGETQYF
>TRBV24-1|-|17|TRBJ2-5
CATSDYRRGRGEETQYF
>TRBV19|-|15|TRBJ2-3
CASQSWPGSTDTQYF
>TRBV27|TRBD1|16|TRBJ2-7
CASSFSGTGPTYEQYF
>TRBV14|-|14|TRBJ2-5
CASSQDPRRGTQYF
>TRBV12-3/TRBV12-4|-|11|TRBJ1-3
CASSEIFPIYF
>TRBV28|-|15|TRBJ1-5
CASSRKFGGNQPQHF
>TRBV28|-|16|TRBJ2-3
CASSLSYPGGTDTQYF
>TRBV5-4|-|15|TRBJ1-2
CASSLALGTNYGYTF
>TRBV19|TRBD2|12|TRBJ2-1
CASRALAGDTLF
>TRBV18|TRBD1|14|TRBJ1-2
CASSPSRGRDGYTF
>TRBV5-6|-|13|TRBJ2-4
CASSFGDADIQYF
>TRBV3-1/TRBV3-2|TRBD2|17|TRBJ2-3
CASSQSASGLARDTQYF
>TRBV10-3|-|13|TRBJ1-1
CAISSRENTEAFF
>TRBV13|TRBD1|13|TRBJ1-1
CASSLTGGTEAFF
>TRBV28|TRBD1|18|TRBJ2-3
CASSFLDRFRVDGDTQYF
>TRBV5-4|TRBD2|15|TRBJ2-3
CASSLTSGISDTQYF
>TRBV11-2|TRBD1|12|TRBJ2-7
CASSSRQGEQYF
>TRBV6-1|-|16|TRBJ1-5
CASSEDSIEAYQPQHF
>TRBV5-6|TRBD2|17|TRBJ2-5
CASSLGPERGGLETQYF
>TRBV5-6|-|14|TRBJ2-5
CASSLHGYQETQYF
>TRBV18|TRBD2|17|TRBJ2-1
CASSPATSGGQYNEQFF
>TRBV18|-|17|TRBJ1-1
CASSQTVRDSQNTEAFF
>TRBV18|TRBD1|17|TRBJ2-6
CASSPGTGPSGANVLTF
>TRBV12-3/TRBV12-4|-|13|TRBJ2-7
CASSHRNSYEQYF
>TRBV27|-|14|TRBJ1-2
CASSYADRSYGYTF
>TRBV29-1|-|12|TRBJ2-5
CSVRGAEETQYF
>TRBV3-1/TRBV3-2|TRBD2|15|TRBJ2-5
CASSQEVGRGETQYF
>TRBV5-1|-|15|TRBJ2-3
CASSLASGDADTQYF
>TRBV9|-|14|TRBJ1-1
CASSESGWDTEAFF
>TRBV28|-|15|TRBJ1-2
CASSPEGTGNYGYTF
>TRBV5-1|-|15|TRBJ2-3
CASSLGFLSTDTQYF
>TRBV6-5|-|13|TRBJ1-3
CASRPSSGNTIYF
>TRBV5-4|TRBD2|15|TRBJ2-1
CASSRTSGDYNEQFF
>TRBV19|TRBD1|12|TRBJ1-2
CASLDRGYGYTF
>TRBV12-3/TRBV12-4|-|12|TRBJ1-5
CASSLARQPQHF
>TRBV29-1|-|14|TRBJ1-2
CSVDLEQGLYGYTF
>TRBV24-1|TRBD2|19|TRBJ2-5
CATSDWGITSGRREVTQYF
>TRBV5-1|-|15|TRBJ2-1
CASSQSPGLGGEQFF
>TRBV20-1|-|14|TRBJ2-1
CSASLTSSYNEQFF
>TRBV19|TRBD2|19|TRBJ2-5
CASTPTAPGLAGIEETQYF
>TRBV7-8|-|15|TRBJ2-1
CASSLGGGRHNEQFF
>TRBV2|TRBD1|15|TRBJ1-5
CASSGDRGSNQPQHF
>TRBV9|TRBD2|15|TRBJ2-5
CASSVSSGDLETQYF